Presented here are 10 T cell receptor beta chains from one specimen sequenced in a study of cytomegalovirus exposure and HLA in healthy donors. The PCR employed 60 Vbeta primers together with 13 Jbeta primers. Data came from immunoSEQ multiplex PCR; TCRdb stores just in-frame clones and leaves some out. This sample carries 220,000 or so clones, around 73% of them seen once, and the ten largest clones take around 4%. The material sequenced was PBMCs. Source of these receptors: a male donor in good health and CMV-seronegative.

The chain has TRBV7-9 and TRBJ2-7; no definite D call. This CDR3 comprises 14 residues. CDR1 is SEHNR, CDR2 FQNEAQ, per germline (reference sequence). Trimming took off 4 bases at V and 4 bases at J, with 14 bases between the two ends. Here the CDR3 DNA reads TGTGCCAGCAGCTCTGTTTTGCGCGGATACGAGCAGTACTTC. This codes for CASSSVLRGYEQYF.

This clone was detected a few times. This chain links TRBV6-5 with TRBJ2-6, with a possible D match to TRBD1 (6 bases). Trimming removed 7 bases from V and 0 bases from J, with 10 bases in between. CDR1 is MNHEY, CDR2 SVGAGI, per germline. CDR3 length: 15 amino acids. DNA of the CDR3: TGTGCCAGCAATAAAGGGGGCTCTGGGGCCAACGTCCTGACTTTC. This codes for CASNKGGSGANVLTF.

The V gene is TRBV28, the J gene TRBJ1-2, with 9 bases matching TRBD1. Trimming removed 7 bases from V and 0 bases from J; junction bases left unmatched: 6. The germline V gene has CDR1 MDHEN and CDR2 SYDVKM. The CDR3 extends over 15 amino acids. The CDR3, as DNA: TGTGCCAGCAACCGGGACAGGGCGGCTAACTATGGCTACACCTTC. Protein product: CASNRDRAANYGYTF.

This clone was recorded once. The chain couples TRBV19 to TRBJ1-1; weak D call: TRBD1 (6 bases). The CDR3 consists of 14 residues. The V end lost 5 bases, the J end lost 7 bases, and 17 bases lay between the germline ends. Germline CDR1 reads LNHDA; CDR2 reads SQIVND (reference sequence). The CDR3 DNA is TGTGCCAGTAGTGCTCGACAGGCTCACAATGAAGCTTTCTTT. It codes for CASSARQAHNEAFF.

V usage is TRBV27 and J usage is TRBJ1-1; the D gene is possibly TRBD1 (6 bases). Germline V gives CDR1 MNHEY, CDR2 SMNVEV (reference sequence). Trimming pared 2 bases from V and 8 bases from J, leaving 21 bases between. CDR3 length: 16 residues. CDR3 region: CASSLGGAGAIGEAFF. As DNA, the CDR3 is TGTGCCAGCAGTTTAGGGGGTGCAGGGGCTATTGGGGAAGCTTTCTTT.

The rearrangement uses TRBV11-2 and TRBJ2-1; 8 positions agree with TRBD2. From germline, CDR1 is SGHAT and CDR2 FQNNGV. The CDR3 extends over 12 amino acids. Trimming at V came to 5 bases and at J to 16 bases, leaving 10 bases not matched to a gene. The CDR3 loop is CASSPGGADYFF. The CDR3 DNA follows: TGTGCCAGCAGCCCGGGGGGGGCCGACTACTTCTTC.

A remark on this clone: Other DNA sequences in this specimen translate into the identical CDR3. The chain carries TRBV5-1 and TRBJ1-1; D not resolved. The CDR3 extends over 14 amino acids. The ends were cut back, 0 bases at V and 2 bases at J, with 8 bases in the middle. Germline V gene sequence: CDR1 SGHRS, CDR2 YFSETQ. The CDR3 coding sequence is TGCGCCAGCAGCTTGGGAGCGGGTAACACTGAAGCTTTCTTT. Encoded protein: CASSLGAGNTEAFF.

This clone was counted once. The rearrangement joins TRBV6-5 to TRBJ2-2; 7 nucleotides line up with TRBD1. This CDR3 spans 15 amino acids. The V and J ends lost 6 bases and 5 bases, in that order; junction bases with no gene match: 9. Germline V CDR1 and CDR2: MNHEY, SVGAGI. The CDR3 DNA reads TGTGCCAGCAGCAAGACAGGGTTAGGGACCGGGGAGCTGTTTTTT. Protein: CASSKTGLGTGELFF.

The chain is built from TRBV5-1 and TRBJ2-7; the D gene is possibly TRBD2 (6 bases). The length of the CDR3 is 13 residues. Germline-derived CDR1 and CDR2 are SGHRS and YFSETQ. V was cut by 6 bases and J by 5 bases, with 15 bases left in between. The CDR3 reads CASNFGGMNEQYF. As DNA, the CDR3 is TGCGCCAGCAATTTTGGGGGGATGAACGAGCAGTACTTC.

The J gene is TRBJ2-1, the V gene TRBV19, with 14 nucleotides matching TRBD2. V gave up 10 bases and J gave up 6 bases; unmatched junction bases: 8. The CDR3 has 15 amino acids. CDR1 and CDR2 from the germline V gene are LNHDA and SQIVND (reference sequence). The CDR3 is CATHPGLAGVNEQFF. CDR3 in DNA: TGTGCCACTCACCCGGGACTAGCGGGAGTCAATGAGCAGTTCTTC.